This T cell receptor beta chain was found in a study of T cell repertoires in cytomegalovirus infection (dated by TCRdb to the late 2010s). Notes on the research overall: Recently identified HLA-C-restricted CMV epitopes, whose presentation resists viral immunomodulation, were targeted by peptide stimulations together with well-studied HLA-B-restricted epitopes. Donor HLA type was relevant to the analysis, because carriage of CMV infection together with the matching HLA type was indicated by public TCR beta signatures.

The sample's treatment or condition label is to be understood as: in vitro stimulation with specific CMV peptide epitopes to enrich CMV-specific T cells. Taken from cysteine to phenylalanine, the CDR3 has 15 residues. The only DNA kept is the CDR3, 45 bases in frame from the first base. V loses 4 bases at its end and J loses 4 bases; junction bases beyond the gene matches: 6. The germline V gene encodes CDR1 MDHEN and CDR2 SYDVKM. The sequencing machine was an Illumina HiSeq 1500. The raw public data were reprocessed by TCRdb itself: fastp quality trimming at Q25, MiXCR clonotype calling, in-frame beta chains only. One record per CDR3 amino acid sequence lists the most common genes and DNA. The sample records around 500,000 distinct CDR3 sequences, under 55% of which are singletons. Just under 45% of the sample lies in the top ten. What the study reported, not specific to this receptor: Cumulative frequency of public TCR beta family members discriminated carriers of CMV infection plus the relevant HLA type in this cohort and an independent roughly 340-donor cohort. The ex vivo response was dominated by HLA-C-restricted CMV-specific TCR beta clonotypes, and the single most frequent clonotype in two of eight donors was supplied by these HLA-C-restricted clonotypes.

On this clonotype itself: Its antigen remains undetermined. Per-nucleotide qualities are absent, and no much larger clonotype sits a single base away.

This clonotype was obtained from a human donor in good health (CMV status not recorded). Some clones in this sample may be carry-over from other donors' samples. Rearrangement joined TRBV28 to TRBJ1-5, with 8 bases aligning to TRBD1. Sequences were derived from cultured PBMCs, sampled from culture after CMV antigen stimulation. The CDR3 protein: CASSWGTGGNQPQHF. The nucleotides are TGTGCCAGCAGTTGGGGGACAGGCGGGAATCAGCCCCAGCATTTT.